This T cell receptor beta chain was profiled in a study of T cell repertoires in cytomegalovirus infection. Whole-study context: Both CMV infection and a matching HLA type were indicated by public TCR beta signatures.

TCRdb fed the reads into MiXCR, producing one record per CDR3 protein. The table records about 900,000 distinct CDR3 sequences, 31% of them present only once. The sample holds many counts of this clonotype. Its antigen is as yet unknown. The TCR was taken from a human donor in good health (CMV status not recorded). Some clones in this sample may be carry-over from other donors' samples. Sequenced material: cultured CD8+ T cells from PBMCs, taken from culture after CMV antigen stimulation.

The CDR3 sequence: CASSSGGRSTDTQYF. The CDR3 DNA is TGTGCCAGCAGTAGCGGGGGCCGGAGCACAGATACGCAGTATTTT. This rearrangement joins TRBV12-3 or TRBV12-4 to TRBJ2-3; TRBD2 aligns across 8 bases. The length of the CDR3 is 15 residues. V gave up 5 bases and J gave up 0 bases; unmatched junction bases: 4.